Listed below are T cell receptor beta chains from one sample, sequenced in a study of blood T cells in healthy people across ages. TCRdb re-derived calls from the 5' RACE reads in MiXCR, one entry per CDR3 protein. The data show roughly 860,000 distinct CDR3 sequences, roughly 60% seen once. Sequencing was done on a sample of blood. All receptors derive from a young man in good health. Both conserved end residues are part of each CDR3. Each record gives: V gene, clone size, J gene, D gene, CDR3 protein, CDR3 DNA. A D gene is named only where the DNA matches it firmly. The size field is filled for only some rows; it gives once, few, many or a size class.

TRBV10-3,.,TRBJ1-1,.,CAISEPGRGGTEAFF,TGTGCCATCAGTGAGCCCGGACGCGGGGGCACTGAAGCTTTCTTT
TRBV7-3,.,TRBJ2-2,.,CASSMDRNTGELFF,TGTGCCAGCAGCATGGACAGAAACACCGGGGAGCTGTTTTTT
TRBV10-3,.,TRBJ2-1,TRBD2,CASTEDSGGPLNEQFF,TGTGCCTCGACGGAGGATAGCGGGGGGCCTCTTAATGAGCAGTTCTTC
TRBV19,.,TRBJ2-5,TRBD1,CASPNPGGSRETQYF,TGTGCCAGTCCCAACCCAGGGGGAAGTAGGGAGACCCAGTACTTC
TRBV7-9,.,TRBJ1-1,.,CASSLAGGPLNTEAFF,TGTGCCAGCAGCTTAGCTGGGGGGCCCCTGAACACTGAAGCTTTCTTT
TRBV4-2,.,TRBJ2-7,TRBD2,CASSQGAGTSYEQYF,TGTGCCAGCAGCCAGGGAGCGGGGACCTCCTACGAGCAGTACTTC
TRBV13,.,TRBJ2-1,TRBD2,CASSLVGLAGYNEQFF,TGTGCCAGCAGCTTAGTCGGGCTAGCGGGGTACAATGAGCAGTTCTTC
TRBV10-3,once,TRBJ2-7,TRBD1,CAIMGQLYEQYF,TGTGCCATCATGGGACAGCTCTACGAGCAGTACTTC
TRBV6-6,.,TRBJ1-4,.,CASSYSGGLNEKLFF,TGTGCCAGCAGTTACTCTGGGGGACTTAATGAAAAACTGTTTTTT
TRBV5-1,.,TRBJ2-5,.,CASAPGREETQYF,TGCGCCAGCGCCCCGGGGCGTGAAGAGACCCAGTACTTC
TRBV2,few,TRBJ1-6,TRBD1,CASGTGNYDSPLHF,TGTGCCAGCGGGACAGGCAATTACGATTCACCCCTCCACTTT
TRBV6-6,.,TRBJ1-1,.,CASSSVLLNTEAFF,TGTGCCAGCAGTTCTGTCTTATTGAACACTGAAGCTTTCTTT
TRBV6-1,.,TRBJ1-2,.,CASSITIPGTPTPGYGYTF,TGTGCCAGCAGTATAACCATCCCCGGGACACCCACTCCCGGCTATGGCTACACCTTC
TRBV27,.,TRBJ1-5,TRBD1,CASSRLQGYQPQHF,TGTGCCAGCAGTCGCCTACAGGGGTATCAGCCCCAGCATTTT
TRBV20-1,.,TRBJ1-5,.,CSALVLGPLNQPQHF,TGCAGTGCGTTGGTTCTGGGACCTCTCAATCAGCCCCAGCATTTT
TRBV20-1,.,TRBJ2-3,TRBD2,CSARTSGGFTDTQYF,TGCAGTGCGCGGACTAGCGGGGGATTCACAGATACGCAGTATTTT
TRBV5-1,.,TRBJ2-7,TRBD1,CASGQLPQGSTYEQYF,TGCGCCAGCGGACAACTCCCACAGGGGTCGACCTACGAGCAGTACTTC
TRBV7-9,.,TRBJ1-5,TRBD1,CASSLDRGSRNQPQHF,TGTGCCAGCAGCTTAGACAGGGGGTCCCGCAATCAGCCCCAGCATTTT
TRBV11-1,once,TRBJ2-7,TRBD1,CASSGTGVWYEQYF,TGTGCCAGCAGCGGGACAGGGGTATGGTACGAGCAGTACTTC
TRBV4-3,.,TRBJ2-2,TRBD2,CASSLMRSGGANGELFF,TGCGCCAGCAGCCTGATGAGAAGCGGGGGGGCCAACGGGGAGCTGTTTTTT
TRBV6-5,few,TRBJ2-5,.,CASSYWAGQKETQYF,TGTGCCAGCAGTTATTGGGCAGGACAGAAAGAGACCCAGTACTTC
TRBV12-3/TRBV12-4,.,TRBJ1-2,.,CASSPREGNYGYTF,TGTGCCAGCAGCCCTAGAGAGGGCAACTATGGCTACACCTTC
TRBV12-3/TRBV12-4,.,TRBJ2-1,TRBD2,CASSLGLAGVEQFF,TGTGCCAGCAGTTTAGGTCTAGCGGGGGTTGAGCAGTTCTTC
TRBV6-1,.,TRBJ2-1,TRBD1,CASSLQGADDNEQFF,TGTGCCAGCAGTTTACAGGGGGCAGACGACAATGAGCAGTTCTTC
TRBV29-1,few,TRBJ2-4,.,CSVLDSFLAKNIQYF,TGCAGCGTCTTAGACAGTTTCCTAGCCAAAAACATTCAGTACTTC
TRBV27,.,TRBJ2-1,TRBD2,CASSLSVAGEYNEQFF,TGTGCCAGCAGTTTATCGGTAGCGGGGGAATACAATGAGCAGTTCTTC
TRBV10-3,few,TRBJ1-1,.,CAISGLDTNTEAFF,TGTGCCATCAGCGGCCTGGACACCAACACTGAAGCTTTCTTT
TRBV29-1,many,TRBJ2-1,.,CSVRLGGNEQFF,TGCAGCGTTAGACTCGGCGGCAATGAGCAGTTCTTC
TRBV20-1,few,TRBJ2-3,TRBD2,CSLFGGGISDTQYF,TGCAGTCTCTTTGGCGGGGGAATCTCAGATACGCAGTATTTT
TRBV4-1,.,TRBJ2-3,.,CASSQDMTTSTDTQYF,TGCGCCAGCAGCCAAGACATGACAACTAGCACAGATACGCAGTATTTT
TRBV5-1,few,TRBJ1-4,.,CASSFQGGTNEKLFF,TGCGCCAGCAGCTTTCAAGGAGGGACTAATGAAAAACTGTTTTTT
TRBV6-6,few,TRBJ2-1,.,CASSSLGAYNEQFF,TGTGCCAGCAGTTCACTGGGGGCCTACAATGAGCAGTTCTTC
TRBV20-1,.,TRBJ2-5,TRBD1,CSARSPTGGGETQYF,TGCAGTGCTAGGTCCCCGACAGGGGGCGGTGAGACCCAGTACTTC
TRBV12-3/TRBV12-4,.,TRBJ1-1,.,CASSLLGINTEAFF,TGTGCCAGCAGTTTATTGGGGATAAACACTGAAGCTTTCTTT
TRBV6-6,.,TRBJ2-3,.,CASSYPEVTDTQYF,TGTGCCAGCAGTTACCCCGAAGTCACAGATACGCAGTATTTT
TRBV4-3,once,TRBJ1-4,.,CASSQDLGGGRNEKLFF,TGCGCCAGCAGCCAAGATCTTGGTGGGGGGAGAAATGAAAAACTGTTTTTT
TRBV27,few,TRBJ1-4,TRBD1,CASSSTGETKLFF,TGTGCCAGCAGTAGTACAGGGGAAACGAAACTGTTTTTT
TRBV7-9,once,TRBJ2-1,TRBD1,CASSPTGSQDEQFF,TGTGCCAGCAGTCCGACAGGGTCCCAGGATGAGCAGTTCTTC
TRBV7-9,.,TRBJ1-1,.,CASSPGTYTEAFF,TGTGCCAGCAGCCCCGGGACATACACTGAAGCTTTCTTT
TRBV3-1,.,TRBJ2-1,.,CASSLGGFEQFF,TGTGCCAGCAGCCTCGGGGGATTTGAGCAGTTCTTC
TRBV28,.,TRBJ1-1,.,CASRLRAAARNTEAFF,TGTGCCAGCAGACTCCGGGCAGCCGCGAGGAACACTGAAGCTTTCTTT
TRBV12-3/TRBV12-4,.,TRBJ2-7,TRBD1,CASKGVSGQGAYEQYF,TGTGCCAGCAAGGGAGTTTCGGGACAGGGGGCTTACGAGCAGTACTTC
TRBV27,few,TRBJ1-1,.,CASSLSQGRTEAFF,TGTGCCAGCAGTTTATCCCAGGGGCGGACTGAAGCTTTCTTT
TRBV6-2/TRBV6-3,.,TRBJ2-2,.,CASTRGITSGELFF,TGTGCCTCAACCAGGGGCATAACATCCGGGGAGCTGTTTTTT
TRBV5-1,.,TRBJ2-3,.,CASSLDISGADTQYF,TGCGCCAGCAGCTTGGATATTTCAGGGGCAGATACGCAGTATTTT
TRBV9,.,TRBJ2-3,TRBD2,CASSFSGTRGTDTQYF,TGTGCCAGCAGCTTCTCCGGGACTAGGGGCACAGATACGCAGTATTTT
TRBV29-1,few,TRBJ1-2,TRBD1,CSVRTGGYYTF,TGCAGCGTAAGGACAGGGGGCTACTACACCTTC
TRBV9,.,TRBJ2-7,TRBD1,CASSPRTGGSDEQYF,TGTGCCAGCAGCCCCCGGACAGGGGGAAGCGACGAGCAGTACTTC